This TCR beta chain was recovered during a study of CD8 T cells in Susac syndrome. The RNA, about 0.45 to 1 ug, was put through reverse transcription using random hexamers. TCRdb re-derived calls from the immunoSEQ multiplex PCR reads in MiXCR, one entry per CDR3 protein. The sample has about 180,000 distinct CDR3 sequences; 95% are singletons. This CDR3 contains 16 residues. From germline, CDR1 is MRHNA and CDR2 SNTAGT. V gave up 2 bases and J gave up 4 bases, with 15 bases separating them. Isolation of CD8+ and CD4+ T cells was performed negatively, whereas enrichment of TEMRA cells was done by FACS.

The gene calls are TRBV6-4 and TRBJ2-1, with D perhaps given as TRBD1 or TRBD2 (5 bases each). The sequence came from a human donor with multiple sclerosis. Sequenced material: CD4+ T cells from PBMCs. CDR3 sequence (DNA): TGTGCCAGCAGTGACAAGGGGCGGAGGCCATACAATGAGCAGTTCTTC. As protein: CASSDKGRRPYNEQFF.